What follows are 2 T cell receptor beta chains derived from one specimen sequenced in a study of cytomegalovirus exposure and HLA in healthy donors. PCR involved 60 Vbeta and 13 Jbeta primers. Libraries were prepared by immunoSEQ multiplex PCR; TCRdb keeps only in-frame clonotypes and omits some of them. The profile shows roughly 78,000 clones, roughly 60% of them singletons. Material for sequencing was PBMCs. These receptors were obtained from a young man in good health and CMV-seropositive.

This chain joins TRBV30 and TRBJ1-1, with a weak D call TRBD1 (5 bases). This CDR3 contains 13 residues. Germline CDR1 is GTSNPN and CDR2 is SVGIG (reference sequence). Trimming shortened V by 3 bases and J by 5 bases, and 13 bases separated the two germline ends. CDR3 loop: CAWRRGGRTEAFF. The DNA of the CDR3 is TGTGCCTGGAGACGCGGGGGTCGGACTGAAGCTTTCTTT.

The V gene is TRBV9, the J gene TRBJ2-7; a weak D match, TRBD2 (6 bases). V was shortened by 3 bases and J by 7 bases, with 8 bases between the two germline ends. This CDR3 has 11 residues. CDR1 and CDR2 (germline): SGDLS, YYNGEE. CDR3 nucleotides: TGTGCCAGCAGCGGCGCGGGGGAGCAGTACTTC. Encoded protein: CASSGAGEQYF.